Listed here are 27 T cell receptor beta chains from one sample, sequenced in a study of T cell responses to AZD1222 COVID-19 vaccine. Measured with immunoSEQ multiplex PCR; TCRdb has only the in-frame clones, and not every one. The sample lists under 130,000 clones, 80% to 90% seen once, with 20% to 25% in the top ten. The sample in question was peripheral blood, obtained on day 0 of AZD1222 vaccination. The receptor source for this set is an adult in good health.

The V and J genes are TRBV25-1 and TRBJ2-1; tentatively, D is TRBD2 (7 bases). The germline V and J ends were trimmed by 1 base and 0 bases, with 10 bases remaining between them. CDR3 length equals 16 residues. Germline CDR1 reads MGHDK; CDR2 reads SYGVNS. This CDR3 is CASSELGGASYNEQFF. The CDR3 DNA reads TGTGCCAGCAGTGAATTAGGGGGGGCCTCCTACAATGAGCAGTTCTTC.

This clone came up once. The chain is built from TRBV19 and TRBJ1-6; D is unclear. Germline lookup yields CDR1 LNHDA and CDR2 SQIVND (reference sequence). The CDR3 has 14 residues. Trimming left V 9 bases short and J 8 bases short, with 17 bases between. The CDR3 protein is CASAGPASDSPLHF. The CDR3 nucleotides read TGTGCCAGCGCCGGACCCGCTAGTGATTCACCCCTCCACTTT.

The rearrangement uses TRBV6-5 and TRBJ1-6; no clear D. The CDR3 contains 15 residues. Deletions cut 6 bases from V and 2 bases from J, with 11 bases between. CDR1 is MNHEY and CDR2 is SVGAGI in the germline V gene. CDR3 in amino acids: CASREPGAYNSPLHF. As DNA, the CDR3 is TGTGCCAGCAGGGAGCCAGGCGCCTATAATTCACCCCTCCACTTT.

A note on this clone: The sample holds other DNA sequences that translate to the same CDR3. J is TRBJ1-2 and V is TRBV5-4; 7 bases are a match to TRBD1. The junction had 4 bases not matched to a gene; V was cut back by 4 bases and J by 1 base. Per germline, CDR1 SGHNT and CDR2 YYREEE (reference sequence). This CDR3 region has 14 residues. The CDR3: CASSGGQRNYGYTF. CDR3 DNA: TGTGCCAGCAGCGGGGGACAGCGTAACTATGGCTACACCTTC.

This clone came up a few times. The V and J genes are TRBV19 and TRBJ1-1; D not certain. There are 13 residues in the CDR3. Trimming took off 3 bases at V and 1 base at J, with 6 bases between the two ends. CDR1 LNHDA and CDR2 SQIVND come from the germline V gene (reference sequence). For the CDR3, the DNA is TGTGCCAGTAGTATTAAGGGGAACACTGAAGCTTTCTTT. It yields the protein CASSIKGNTEAFF.

The rearrangement links TRBV7-2 to TRBJ2-4; 16 bases agree with TRBD2. The germline V gene has CDR1 SGHTA and CDR2 FQGNSA. The CDR3 spans 18 residues. V dropped 5 bases and J dropped 2; count of bases not matched to a gene: 6. In nucleotides, the CDR3 is TGTGCCAGCAGCGCGGGACTAGCGGGGGGGCAGCCCAAAAACATTCAGTACTTC. It codes for CASSAGLAGGQPKNIQYF.

This clone has only a few counts. This sequence joins TRBV19 and TRBJ1-6; no clear D. CDR1 is LNHDA and CDR2 is SQIVND in the germline V gene (reference sequence). Trimming pared 6 bases from V and 6 bases from J, leaving 15 bases between. The CDR3 loop spans 15 amino acids. The CDR3 protein is CASSTATGSNSPLHF. The CDR3 DNA reads TGTGCCAGTAGCACCGCCACGGGCAGTAATTCACCCCTCCACTTT.

Only one count was recorded for this clone. The chain carries TRBV12-3 or TRBV12-4 and TRBJ1-1; D remains unclear. This CDR3 region has 12 residues. The V gene lost 4 bases and the J gene lost 0 bases, with 3 bases spanning the gap. In nucleotides, the CDR3 is TGTGCCAGCAGTTGGTTGAACACTGAAGCTTTCTTT. Translation: CASSWLNTEAFF.

V and J are TRBV6-5 and TRBJ1-2; a possible D gene is TRBD1 (6 bases). The germline V and J ends were trimmed by 6 bases and 4 bases, with 15 bases remaining between them. The CDR3 contains 14 residues. The germline V gene has CDR1 MNHEY and CDR2 SVGAGI. CDR3 nucleotide sequence: TGTGCCAGCAGCTACCGGGACACTCTCTATGGCTACACCTTC. Translating it yields CASSYRDTLYGYTF.

DNA for the CDR3: TGTGCCAGCAGTCGTATTACAGCGAACACAGATACGCAGTATTTT. It translates to CASSRITANTDTQYF. The chain uses TRBV2 and TRBJ2-3; no clear D gene. The CDR3 consists of 15 residues. From germline, CDR1 is SNHLY and CDR2 FYNNEI. V lost 5 bases, J lost 2 bases, and 14 bases lay in between.

The table lists this clone with many counts. This chain uses TRBV4-2 with TRBJ2-3, with 9 bases lining up with TRBD1. This CDR3 is built from 16 residues. Germline V CDR1 and CDR2: LGHNA, YNFKEQ. The V segment lost 1 base and the J segment 2 bases; nucleotides outside the gene matches: 4. CDR3 nucleotide sequence: TGTGCCAGCAGCCAAGCACAGGGGGCGGACACAGATACGCAGTATTTT. Translation: CASSQAQGADTDTQYF.

This chain uses TRBV11-3 with TRBJ1-1, with 8 bases matching TRBD1. This CDR3 is built from 15 residues. V trimming: 7 bases; J trimming: 5 bases; junction bases outside the gene matches: 12. Germline lookup yields CDR1 SGHNT and CDR2 YENEEA. As DNA, the CDR3 is TGTGCCAGCACCAGGGGGCCTAGGAACGGGACTGAAGCTTTCTTT. Its protein is CASTRGPRNGTEAFF.

The rearrangement joins TRBV16 to TRBJ1-5, with a possible D match to TRBD1 (6 bases). The V gene's germline CDR1 is KGHSY and CDR2 FQNENV. This CDR3 comprises 16 residues. The V end lost 5 bases, the J end lost 4 bases, and 18 bases lay between the germline ends. The CDR3 spells CASSSGAGTGNQPQHF. The DNA of the CDR3 is TGTGCCAGCAGCTCAGGGGCGGGGACGGGTAATCAGCCCCAGCATTTT.

The chain recombines TRBV4-3 with TRBJ2-1, with 15 positions matching TRBD2. Per the germline V gene, CDR1 is LGHNA and CDR2 is YSLEER. Trimming took 1 base from V and 3 from J; bases not matched to a gene: 7. The CDR3 is 19 amino acids. The CDR3 DNA sequence: TGCGCCAGCAGCCAAGCCCCTCCGGGACTAGCGGGAGGCTACAATGAGCAGTTCTTC. Its translation is CASSQAPPGLAGGYNEQFF.

The chain recombines TRBV20-1 with TRBJ1-4; no clear D. Germline assignment: CDR1 DFQATT and CDR2 SNEGSKA (reference sequence). The V gene lost 6 bases and the J gene lost 5 bases, with 4 bases spanning the gap. The CDR3 length is 10 residues. CDR3 sequence reads: CSARNEKLFF. In DNA form, the CDR3 reads TGCAGTGCCAGAAATGAAAAACTGTTTTTT.

The V gene is TRBV4-3, the J gene TRBJ1-1; no definite D call. This CDR3 region has 14 residues. V was trimmed by 0 bases and J by 1 base, leaving 6 bases between them. Germline CDR1 is LGHNA and CDR2 is YSLEER. CDR3 sequence reads: CASSQDRGNTEAFF. The CDR3 region has the DNA TGCGCCAGCAGCCAAGATCGGGGGAACACTGAAGCTTTCTTT.

About this clone: Other DNA sequences from this sample encode an identical CDR3 as well. The chain has TRBV7-2 and TRBJ1-2; the D gene is possibly TRBD1 (6 bases). The germline V and J ends were trimmed by 1 base and 2 bases, with 8 bases remaining between them. The CDR3 totals 14 residues. CDR1 and CDR2 from the germline V gene are SGHTA and FQGNSA. The CDR3 reads CASSLGGGNYGYTF. The CDR3 DNA sequence: TGTGCCAGCAGCTTAGGAGGGGGGAACTATGGCTACACCTTC. Full variable domain (rest looked up from reference TRBV7-2 and TRBJ1-2): GAGVSQSPSNKVTEKGKDVELRCDPISGHTALYWYRQSLGQGLEFLIYFQGNSAPDKSGLPSDRFSAERTGGSVSTLTIQRTQQEDSAVYLCASSLGGGNYGYTFGSGTRLTVV.

This chain connects TRBV19 to TRBJ2-1; D ambiguous. CDR1 and CDR2 from the germline V gene are LNHDA and SQIVND (reference sequence). The CDR3 extends over 12 amino acids. V shed 3 bases and J shed 12 bases, with 12 bases lying between them. The CDR3 DNA sequence: TGTGCCAGTAGTATGGTAGGGCGCGGGCAGTTCTTC. Residues: CASSMVGRGQFF.

The chain carries TRBV6-5 and TRBJ2-7, with 7 bases fitting TRBD1. Per the germline V gene, CDR1 is MNHEY and CDR2 is SVGAGI. This CDR3 is 12 amino acids long. Trimming cost V 10 bases and J 3 bases; bases outside gene matches: 6. The CDR3: CATRGQIYEQYF. For the CDR3, the DNA is TGTGCCACCAGGGGACAGATCTACGAGCAGTACTTC.

Regarding this clone: The same CDR3 is also encoded by other DNA sequences in this sample. The gene calls are TRBV20-1 and TRBJ2-5, with D hard to call. This CDR3 spans 11 amino acids. From germline, CDR1 is DFQATT and CDR2 SNEGSKA (reference sequence). V dropped 6 bases and J dropped 5 bases, with 10 bases sitting between them. The CDR3 here is CSARLGETQYF. CDR3 in DNA: TGCAGTGCGAGGCTAGGGGAGACCCAGTACTTC.

Comment on this clone: Different DNA sequences within this sample yield the same CDR3. The chain joins TRBV19 to TRBJ1-2; D may be TRBD1 (6 bases). The germline CDR1 and CDR2 sequences are LNHDA and SQIVND (reference sequence). This CDR3 has 14 residues. V lost 3 bases and J 0 bases, leaving 8 bases between the germline ends. The CDR3 reads CASSIGGSNYGYTF. As DNA, the CDR3 is TGTGCCAGTAGTATCGGGGGCTCTAACTATGGCTACACCTTC.

V is TRBV24-1 and J is TRBJ2-3, with TRBD2 identical over 10 bases. CDR1 and CDR2 (germline): KGHDR, SFDVKD. The CDR3 totals 17 residues. The V and J ends lost 3 bases and 3 bases, in that order; junction bases with no gene match: 8. The CDR3 coding sequence is TGTGCCACCAGTGATAGAGCTAGCGGGAGTGGAACAGATACGCAGTATTTT. This encodes CATSDRASGSGTDTQYF.

The genes are TRBV5-4 and TRBJ2-1; tentatively, D is TRBD2 (6 bases). The CDR3 has 15 amino acids. The germline V and J ends were trimmed by 4 bases and 3 bases, with 14 bases remaining between them. Germline V gives CDR1 SGHNT, CDR2 YYREEE (reference sequence). CDR3 nucleotides: TGTGCCAGCAGCATAAGACTAGGTAACTACAATGAGCAGTTCTTC. Its translation is CASSIRLGNYNEQFF.

This chain joins TRBV27 and TRBJ1-1; 7 bases match TRBD1. The germline V gene has CDR1 MNHEY and CDR2 SMNVEV (reference sequence). This CDR3 contains 17 residues. V gave up 5 bases and J gave up 0 bases; unmatched junction bases: 12. The DNA of the CDR3 is TGTGCCAGCAGTCGGGACAGTAGGAGGGGGGTGAACACTGAAGCTTTCTTT. It yields the protein CASSRDSRRGVNTEAFF.

The chain links TRBV28 to TRBJ1-2; 12 bases map to TRBD1. V lost 2 bases to trimming and J lost 6 bases; unmatched junction nucleotides: 13. Per germline, CDR1 MDHEN and CDR2 SYDVKM. This CDR3 has 18 amino acids. The CDR3 loop is CASSLISGTGGAKNGYTF. CDR3 sequence (DNA): TGTGCCAGCAGTTTAATATCAGGGACAGGGGGCGCAAAAAATGGCTACACCTTC.

The genes are TRBV9 and TRBJ2-7; D gene unclear. Trimming removed 0 bases at V and 0 bases at J, with 10 bases between. The CDR3 contains 15 residues. Germline V CDR1 and CDR2: SGDLS, YYNGEE. CDR3 sequence: CASSVDQWSSYEQYF. The CDR3 DNA is TGTGCCAGCAGCGTAGACCAGTGGTCCTCCTACGAGCAGTACTTC.

In this sample, this clone turned up once. The chain has TRBV3-1 (or the pseudogene TRBV3-2) and TRBJ1-5; 8 bases map to TRBD1. Germline-derived CDR1 and CDR2 are LGHDT and YNNKEL (reference sequence). The CDR3 loop spans 16 amino acids. Germline trimming cut 0 bases from V and 7 bases from J; bases unmatched to any gene: 8. In nucleotides, the CDR3 is TGTGCCAGCAGCCAAGACCAGGACAGGGAGGACCAGCCCCAGCATTTT. Residues: CASSQDQDREDQPQHF.